The present entry profiles one T cell receptor beta chain with its context. These data come from a study of blood T cell repertoires in COVID-19. In the study overall: The United States, Italy and Spain provided the acute and convalescent COVID-19 samples.

Germline values: CDR1 MNHEY, CDR2 SVGAGI. V lost 8 bases and J lost 8; bases outside the gene matches: 14. The CDR3 runs 14 residues. Generated by immunoSEQ multiplex PCR, the TCRdb table keeps only in-frame clones and is missing some. The repertoire holds 96,000 or so clones, with roughly 90% as singletons. This clonotype originated in a human donor with COVID-19, enrolled during active disease. The donor label of this sample is uncertain. Sequencing used peripheral blood. The rearrangement joins TRBV6-5 to TRBJ1-2; the match to TRBD1 covers 7 bases. CDR3 protein: CASAVTGESWGYTF. CDR3 nucleotide sequence: TGTGCCAGCGCGGTCACAGGGGAATCGTGGGGCTACACCTTC.